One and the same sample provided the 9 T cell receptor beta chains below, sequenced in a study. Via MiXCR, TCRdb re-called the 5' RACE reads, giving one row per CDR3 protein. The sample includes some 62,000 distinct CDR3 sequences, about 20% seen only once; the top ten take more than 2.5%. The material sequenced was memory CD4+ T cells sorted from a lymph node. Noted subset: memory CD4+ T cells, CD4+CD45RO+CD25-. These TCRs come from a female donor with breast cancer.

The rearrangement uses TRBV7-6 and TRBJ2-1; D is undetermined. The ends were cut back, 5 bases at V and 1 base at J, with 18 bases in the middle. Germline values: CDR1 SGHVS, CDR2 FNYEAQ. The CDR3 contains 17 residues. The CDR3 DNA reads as TGTGCCAGCAGCCTATCAAGGACCCCTTCTTCCTACAATGAGCAGTTCTTC. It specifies CASSLSRTPSSYNEQFF.

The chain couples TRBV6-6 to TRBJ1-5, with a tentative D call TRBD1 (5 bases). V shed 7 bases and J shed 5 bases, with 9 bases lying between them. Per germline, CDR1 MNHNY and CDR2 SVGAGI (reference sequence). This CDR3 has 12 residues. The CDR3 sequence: CASTSGDQPQHF. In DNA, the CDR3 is TGTGCCAGCACCTCGGGGGATCAGCCCCAGCATTTT.

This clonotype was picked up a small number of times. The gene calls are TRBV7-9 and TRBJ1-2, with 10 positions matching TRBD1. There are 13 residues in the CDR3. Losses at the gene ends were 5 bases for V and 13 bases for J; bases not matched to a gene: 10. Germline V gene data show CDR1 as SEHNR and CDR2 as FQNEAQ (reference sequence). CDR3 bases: TGTGCCAGCAGCCCAACCCCCGGACAGGGGGGCACCTTC. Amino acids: CASSPTPGQGGTF.

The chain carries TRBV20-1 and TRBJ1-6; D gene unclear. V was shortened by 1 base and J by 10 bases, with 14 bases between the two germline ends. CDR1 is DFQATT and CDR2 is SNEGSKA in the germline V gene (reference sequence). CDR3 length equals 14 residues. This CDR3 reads CSARVAGRQSPLHF. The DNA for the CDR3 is TGCAGTGCTAGAGTCGCTGGGCGTCAGTCACCCCTCCACTTT.

The CDR3 DNA reads TGTGCCAGCAGTTGGGGGGGAGGGAGCTACAATGAGCAGTTCTTC. Translation: CASSWGGGSYNEQFF. V is TRBV7-2 and J is TRBJ2-1; 7 bases match TRBD2. V trimming: 6 bases; J trimming: 3 bases; junction bases outside the gene matches: 8. The CDR3 is 15 residues long. Germline V gene sequence: CDR1 SGHTA, CDR2 FQGNSA. Full variable domain (remainder filled in from reference TRBV7-2 and TRBJ2-1): GAGVSQSPSNKVTEKGKDVELRCDPISGHTALYWYRQSLGQGLEFLIYFQGNSAPDKSGLPSDRFSAERTGGSVSTLTIQRTQQEDSAVYLCASSWGGGSYNEQFFGPGTRLTVL.

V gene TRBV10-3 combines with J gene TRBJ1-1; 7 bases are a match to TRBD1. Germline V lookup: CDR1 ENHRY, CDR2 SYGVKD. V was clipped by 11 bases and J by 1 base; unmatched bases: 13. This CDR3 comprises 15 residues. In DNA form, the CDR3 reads TGTGCCGTGCGGAGTGACAGGGTGGGGAACACTGAAGCTTTCTTT. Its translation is CAVRSDRVGNTEAFF.

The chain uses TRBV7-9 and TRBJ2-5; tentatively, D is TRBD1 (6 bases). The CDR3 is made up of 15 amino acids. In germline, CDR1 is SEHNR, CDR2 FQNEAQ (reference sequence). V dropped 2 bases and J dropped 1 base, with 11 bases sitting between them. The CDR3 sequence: CASSLMTGFQETQYF. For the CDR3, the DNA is TGTGCCAGCAGCTTAATGACAGGATTCCAAGAGACCCAGTACTTC.

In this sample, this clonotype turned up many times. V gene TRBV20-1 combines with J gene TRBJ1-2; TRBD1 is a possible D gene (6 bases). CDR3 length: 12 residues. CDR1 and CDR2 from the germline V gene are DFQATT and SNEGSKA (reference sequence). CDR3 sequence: CSWMGGARGYTF. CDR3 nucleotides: TGCAGCTGGATGGGGGGCGCCCGGGGCTACACCTTC.

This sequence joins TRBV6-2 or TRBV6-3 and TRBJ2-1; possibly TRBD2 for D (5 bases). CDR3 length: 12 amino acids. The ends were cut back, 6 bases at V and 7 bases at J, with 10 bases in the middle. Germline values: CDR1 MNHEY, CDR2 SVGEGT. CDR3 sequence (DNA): TGTGCCAGCAGAGACACTAGAAATGAGCAGTTCTTC. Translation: CASRDTRNEQFF.